One and the same sample provided the 19 T cell receptor beta chains below, sequenced in a study of T cells in Graves' hyperthyroidism and ophthalmopathy. The TCR beta CDR3 regions underwent amplification using RNA transcripts as the source. A set of HTBI primers served as the primers for a first-round RT-PCR of the TCR CDR3. TCRdb called the multiplex PCR reads again in MiXCR, with one record for every CDR3 protein. The data contain about 690,000 distinct CDR3 sequences, around 16% of them seen just once; the ten biggest clones take up about a sixth. The specimen was blood. The receptors stem from a man aged 45 to 65 with Graves' hyperthyroidism.

This clonotype was observed at least ten times. This sequence joins TRBV15 and TRBJ1-4; possibly TRBD1 for D (5 bases). The germline V gene encodes CDR1 LNHNV and CDR2 YYDKDF (reference sequence). This CDR3 is built from 17 residues. Trimming took 7 bases from V and 4 from J, leaving 22 bases between them. In DNA, the CDR3 is TGTGCCACCACCACATTACTAAGACAGACGGGTAATGAAAAACTGTTTTTT. The encoded protein is CATTTLLRQTGNEKLFF.

This clonotype was counted many times. The chain joins TRBV6-1 to TRBJ2-7, with unresolved D. The length of the CDR3 is 14 residues. Trimming pared 6 bases from V and 2 bases from J, leaving 14 bases between. Germline-derived CDR1 and CDR2 are MNHNS and SASEGT. DNA of the CDR3: TGTGCCAGCAGCGATTTCGACATTACCTACGAGCAGTACTTC. It encodes CASSDFDITYEQYF.

The chain recombines TRBV5-1 with TRBJ2-1; the match to TRBD1 covers 7 bases. V dropped 4 bases and J dropped 8; count of bases not matched to a gene: 9. CDR1 is SGHRS, CDR2 YFSETQ, per germline. This CDR3 contains 14 residues. Here the CDR3 reads CASSLGQQQDEQFF. As DNA, the CDR3 is TGCGCCAGCAGCCTGGGACAGCAGCAGGATGAGCAGTTCTTC.

CDR3 in amino acids: CAGGTYGYTF. In nucleotides, the CDR3 is TGTGCGGGGGGGACCTATGGCTACACCTTC. The chain joins TRBV30 to TRBJ1-2; perhaps TRBD1 as D (5 bases). Germline V lookup: CDR1 GTSNPN, CDR2 SVGIG (reference sequence). The CDR3 totals 10 residues.

The chain couples TRBV12-3 or TRBV12-4 to TRBJ1-5; 7 bases fit TRBD1. There are 16 residues in the CDR3. The V segment lost 4 bases and the J segment 2 bases; nucleotides outside the gene matches: 8. The CDR3 loop is CASSSGQHFGNQPQHF. The CDR3 nucleotides read TGTGCCAGCAGTTCGGGACAGCATTTTGGCAATCAGCCCCAGCATTTT.

The chain is built from TRBV10-2 and TRBJ2-3, with 14 positions matching TRBD2. The CDR3 length is 15 residues. V gave up 11 bases and J gave up 4 bases; unmatched junction bases: 8. Germline values: CDR1 WSHSY, CDR2 SAAADI. The CDR3 loop reads CAVGTSGSVADTQYF. For the CDR3, the DNA is TGCGCCGTCGGGACTAGCGGGAGCGTGGCAGATACGCAGTATTTT.

This clonotype came up many times. J is TRBJ2-7 and V is TRBV7-2, with 8 bases matching TRBD2. The germline V gene has CDR1 SGHTA and CDR2 FQGNSA. CDR3 length: 13 amino acids. With 2 bases clipped from V and 6 bases from J, the junction kept 3 bases outside the gene matches. Written as DNA, the CDR3 is TGTGCCAGCAGCTTACAGCGGGGGACCGAGCAGTACTTC. It is translated as CASSLQRGTEQYF. The entire variable domain, with the rest obtained from reference TRBV7-2 and TRBJ2-7, is as follows: GAGVSQSPSNKVTEKGKDVELRCDPISGHTALYWYRQSLGQGLEFLIYFQGNSAPDKSGLPSDRFSAERTGGSVSTLTIQRTQQEDSAVYLCASSLQRGTEQYFGPGTRLTVT.

This clonotype was recorded a few times. The V call is TRBV4-1, the J call TRBJ1-1; no clear D. Germline V gives CDR1 MGHRA, CDR2 YSYEKL. There are 17 residues in the CDR3. V shed 2 bases and J shed 5 bases, with 21 bases lying between them. This CDR3 reads CASSQILRRRARTEAFF. The CDR3 region has the DNA TGCGCCAGCAGCCAAATTCTTCGCCGTCGAGCACGAACTGAAGCTTTCTTT.

J is TRBJ2-2 and V is TRBV5-4, with D perhaps TRBD2 (5 bases). Germline V gene lookup returns CDR1 SGHNT and CDR2 YYREEE (reference sequence). Trimming left V 4 bases short and J 1 base short, with 14 bases between. The CDR3 has 16 residues. The CDR3: CASSLKRNWNTGELFF. CDR3 nucleotides: TGTGCCAGCAGCCTAAAGCGGAATTGGAACACCGGGGAGCTGTTTTTT.

This clonotype has at least ten counts. The chain recombines TRBV28 with TRBJ2-5; 8 bases match TRBD1. The length of the CDR3 is 15 residues. V was pared by 5 bases and J by 5 bases, with 10 bases of the junction left unmatched. Germline assignment: CDR1 MDHEN and CDR2 SYDVKM. In DNA, the CDR3 is TGTGCCAGCAGTCACGCCGGGACAGGCGCCGAGACCCAGTACTTC. Translating it yields CASSHAGTGAETQYF. Together with reference TRBV28 and TRBJ2-5, the CDR3 gives the full variable domain: DVKVTQSSRYLVKRTGEKVFLECVQDMDHENMFWYRQDPGLGLRLIYFSYDVKMKEKGDIPEGYSVSREKKERFSLILESASTNQTSMYLCASSHAGTGAETQYFGPGTRLLVL.

The chain recombines TRBV20-1 with TRBJ1-5; D might be TRBD1 (6 bases). Per the germline V gene, CDR1 is DFQATT and CDR2 is SNEGSKA (reference sequence). The germline V and J ends were trimmed by 5 bases and 1 base, with 12 bases remaining between them. The CDR3 extends over 14 amino acids. This chain's CDR3 is CSAGRGMSNQPQHF. The CDR3 DNA follows: TGCAGTGCTGGGAGGGGGATGAGCAATCAGCCCCAGCATTTT.

This clonotype showed up many times. This chain connects TRBV28 to TRBJ1-3; D is undetermined. CDR1 is MDHEN, CDR2 SYDVKM, per germline. The ends were cut back, 6 bases at V and 8 bases at J, with 8 bases in the middle. The CDR3 covers 11 residues. The CDR3 loop reads CASSIFDTIYF. Written as DNA, the CDR3 is TGTGCCAGCAGCATATTTGACACCATATATTTT.

V gene TRBV7-3 combines with J gene TRBJ2-3; no clear D. Germline V gene sequence: CDR1 SGHTA, CDR2 FQGTGA. CDR3 size: 11 residues. CDR3: CACPTGDTQYF. The CDR3 coding sequence is TGTGCTTGCCCAACTGGGGATACGCAGTATTTT. The full variable domain, in which reference TRBV7-3 and TRBJ2-3 provide the parts outside the CDR3, is GAGVSQTPSNKVTEKGKYVELRCDPISGHTALYWYRQSLGQGPEFLIYFQGTGAADDSGLPNDRFFAVRPEGSVSTLKIQRTERGDSAVYLCACPTGDTQYFGPGTRLTVL.

This clonotype was counted ten times or more. This chain uses TRBV9 with TRBJ1-3, with TRBD1 as a possible D gene (5 bases). Trimming cost V 4 bases and J 2 bases, with 10 bases left between them. CDR3 size: 14 residues. The germline CDR1 and CDR2 sequences are SGDLS and YYNGEE. The CDR3 DNA is TGTGCCAGCAGCCCTAGGGGCCCTGGAAACACCATATATTTT. This translates into CASSPRGPGNTIYF. The full variable domain, in which reference TRBV9 and TRBJ1-3 provide the parts outside the CDR3, is DSGVTQTPKHLITATGQRVTLRCSPRSGDLSVYWYQQSLDQGLQFLIQYYNGEERAKGNILERFSAQQFPDLHSELNLSSLELGDSALYFCASSPRGPGNTIYFGEGSWLTVV.

The table lists this clonotype with many counts. V and J are TRBV19 and TRBJ1-1; 10 positions agree with TRBD1. The CDR3 has 16 amino acids. V dropped 6 bases and J dropped 3; count of bases not matched to a gene: 10. Germline loops: CDR1 LNHDA, CDR2 SQIVND (reference sequence). The CDR3 sequence is CASRHPGQGLYTEAFF. CDR3 coding DNA: TGTGCCAGTAGACACCCGGGACAGGGGTTGTACACTGAAGCTTTCTTT.

The V call is TRBV19, the J call TRBJ2-1; 8 bases are a match to TRBD2. The CDR3 runs to 16 residues. Looked up from germline, CDR1 is LNHDA and CDR2 is SQIVND (reference sequence). The J segment lost 0 bases and the V segment lost 0 bases, leaving 1 base of the junction unmatched. As DNA, the CDR3 is TGTGCCAGTAGTATAGACGGGAGGGCCTCCTACAATGAGCAGTTCTTC. Its translation: CASSIDGRASYNEQFF.

This clonotype was recorded at least ten times. The chain has TRBV20-1 and TRBJ2-2; TRBD2 matches at 9 bases. CDR3 size: 16 residues. Germline V CDR1 and CDR2: DFQATT, SNEGSKA (reference sequence). J lost 0 bases, V lost 8 bases, and 10 bases had no gene match. CDR3 sequence reads: CSPYPRTSANTGELFF. The CDR3 bases are TGCAGTCCATACCCTCGGACTAGCGCGAACACCGGGGAGCTGTTTTTT.

V is TRBV29-1 and J is TRBJ1-3, with TRBD1 as a possible D gene (5 bases). Trimming cost V 7 bases and J 0 bases, with 7 bases left between them. Germline CDR1 reads SQVTM; CDR2 reads ANQGSEA. This CDR3 spans 12 amino acids. CDR3 sequence reads: CSGQHSGNTIYF. For the CDR3, the DNA is TGCAGCGGACAGCACTCTGGAAACACCATATATTTT.

This clonotype has a count of ten or more. The chain links TRBV2 to TRBJ1-5; possibly TRBD1 for D (6 bases). The V gene lost 1 base and the J gene lost 3 bases, with 7 bases spanning the gap. Germline CDR1 is SNHLY and CDR2 is FYNNEI. The CDR3 consists of 14 residues. CDR3 protein: CASSEGTVNQPQHF. CDR3 nucleotide sequence: TGTGCCAGCAGTGAAGGGACAGTCAATCAGCCCCAGCATTTT.